The source of this T cell receptor (beta chain) is a study of T cells in Graves' hyperthyroidism and ophthalmopathy. The investigators amplified TCR beta CDR3 regions from RNA transcripts. First-round RT-PCR with HTBI primers amplified the TCR CDR3 region. TCRdb reprocessed the multiplex PCR reads with MiXCR, giving one entry per CDR3 protein. Of roughly 380,000 distinct CDR3 sequences detected, approximately 15% appear once; the ten largest clones hold 9.5% to 12%. The authors obtained PBMCs from over 8.5 ml of fresh peripheral blood. Trimming at V came to 4 bases and at J to 5 bases, leaving 9 bases not matched to a gene. The CDR3 is 17 residues long. CDR1 is MNHNS, CDR2 SASEGT, per germline. The sample holds many counts of this clonotype.

Material: blood. This TCR was recovered from a woman aged 60 to 75 with Graves' hyperthyroidism. The chain carries TRBV6-1 and TRBJ2-5; 14 bases match TRBD2. DNA for the CDR3: TGTGCCAGCAGTGCCCGACTAGCGGGAGGGAGTGGGGAGACCCAGTACTTC. Amino acids: CASSARLAGGSGETQYF.